A selection of T cell receptor beta chains follows, all from one sample in a study of CD8+ T cells in alopecia areata. The assay was immunoSEQ multiplex PCR, and TCRdb's table has in-frame clones only and misses some. The sample gives more than 200,000 clones, about three fifths of which show up once; 4% to 5% is in the top ten. The source material was CD4+ T cells sorted from blood, sampled at week 4, from a patient treated with tofacitinib. These receptors came from a human donor with alopecia areata. Each CDR3 is given with its conserved first and last residue. D genes are given only for firm matches. The size field is filled for only some rows; it gives once, few, many or a size class.

cdr3_aa cdr3_nt clone_size v_call d_call j_call
CASSQLGQGVGANVLTF TGCGCCAGCAGCCAGCTGGGACAGGGAGTTGGGGCCAACGTCCTGACTTTC . TRBV4-1 TRBD1 TRBJ2-6
CASSYPIGQGYGYTF TGTGCCAGCAGTTACCCAATAGGACAGGGGTATGGCTACACCTTC . TRBV6-5 TRBD1 TRBJ1-2
CSVADRTYGYTF TGCAGCGTTGCGGACAGGACCTATGGCTACACCTTC once TRBV29-1 TRBD1 TRBJ1-2
CASSKGSGNTIYF TGCGCCAGCAGCAAGGGATCTGGAAACACCATATATTTT . TRBV5-1 . TRBJ1-3
CASSPGTGVWETQYF TGCGCCAGCAGCCCCGGGACAGGGGTATGGGAGACCCAGTACTTC . TRBV5-1 TRBD1 TRBJ2-5
CASSPNRGPPETQYF TGTGCTAGCAGCCCGAACAGGGGACCCCCAGAGACCCAGTACTTC . TRBV7-7 TRBD1 TRBJ2-5
CASSPTRLASGELFF TGTGCCAGCAGCCCGACCCGACTAGCGTCCGGGGAGCTGTTTTTT . TRBV7-2 TRBD2 TRBJ2-2
CAWTGAALMNTEAFF TGTGCCTGGACCGGCGCGGCTCTCATGAACACTGAAGCTTTCTTT . TRBV30 . TRBJ1-1
CAWKRANYEQYF TGTGCCTGGAAGAGGGCGAACTACGAGCAGTACTTC . TRBV30 . TRBJ2-7
CASRRTGRRNTIYF TGTGCCAGCAGGAGGACAGGGAGGAGGAACACCATATATTTT . TRBV6-5 TRBD1 TRBJ1-3
CAIQGRYGYTF TGTGCGATACAGGGACGATATGGCTACACCTTC . TRBV6-5 . TRBJ1-2
CASNDGTDTQYF TGTGCCAGCAACGACGGCACAGATACGCAGTATTTT . TRBV2 . TRBJ2-3
CASSQDGNTQYF TGCGCCAGCAGCCAGGATGGGAATACGCAGTATTTT . TRBV4-1 . TRBJ2-3
CASSDRGRGTDTQYF TGTGCCAGCAGTGATCGGGGGCGAGGCACAGATACGCAGTATTTT . TRBV2 . TRBJ2-3
CASSLDGTGYNEQFF TGTGCCAGCAGCTTAGATGGAACGGGGTACAATGAGCAGTTCTTC . TRBV7-8 . TRBJ2-1
CASSVAGEMSQPQHF TGTGCCAGCAGCGTAGCGGGGGAGATGAGTCAGCCCCAGCATTTT . TRBV9 . TRBJ1-5